This TCR beta chain was sequenced during a study of T cells after yellow fever vaccination. Study findings and constraints: Within FACS-sorted repertoires, abundant clonotypes contaminating from the bulk population could be present. Clones that expanded after primary vaccination mostly reappeared after the booster (just over 95% CD4, 88% CD8).

This CDR3 spans 15 amino acids. Germline CDR1 SGHDN, CDR2 FVKESK. Trimming took 5 bases from V and 0 from J, leaving 14 bases between them. This clonotype was counted many times. What it binds is unknown. A 5'RACE template-switching step, the method used to make TCR cDNA, added a universal primer site and UMIs. TCRdb independently ran MiXCR on the 5' RACE reads; one entry per CDR3 protein. The table lists 200,000 to 250,000 distinct CDR3 sequences, 6.9% of them singletons. This clonotype was obtained from a man in his thirties or forties who received the YFV17D yellow fever vaccine. The sequencing here drew on CD4+ T cells sorted from PBMCs, taken 15 days after the yellow fever booster vaccination. The chain has TRBV14 and TRBJ2-7; D possibly corresponds to TRBD2 (5 bases). The CDR3 bases are TGTGCCAGCAGCGATACGGGGAGCGGCTCCTACGAGCAGTACTTC. This translates into CASSDTGSGSYEQYF.